Each of the 20 T cell receptor beta chains below was sequenced from the same sample in a study of long-term antiretroviral therapy in people with HIV. Samples were assayed with immunoSEQ v3.0 at survey level. Produced via immunoSEQ multiplex PCR; TCRdb's table is partial and in-frame only. The table shows more than 20,000 clones, with approximately 90% occurring only once. The sample consisted of unsorted PBMCs, taken 1.8 years before starting antiretroviral therapy. These receptors all stem from a woman aged 30 to 39 with HIV.

CDR3 residues: CASSLTPRETQYF. In DNA form, the CDR3 reads TGCGCCAGCAGCTTGACCCCTAGGGAGACCCAGTACTTC. This chain joins TRBV5-1 and TRBJ2-5; no firm D call. Germline V gene data show CDR1 as SGHRS and CDR2 as YFSETQ. The CDR3 runs 13 residues. The V end was cut by 1 base, the J end by 5 bases, with 9 bases between.

The chain has TRBV5-5 and TRBJ1-1, with D perhaps TRBD1 (6 bases). Germline CDR1 and CDR2: SGHKS and YYEKEE (reference sequence). This CDR3 has 14 amino acids. Trimming shortened V by 5 bases and J by 4 bases, and 15 bases separated the two germline ends. CDR3 sequence (DNA): TGTGCCAGCAGTTTAACAGGGAGGGCCACTGAAGCTTTCTTT. It yields the protein CASSLTGRATEAFF.

The chain links TRBV10-3 to TRBJ1-2; the D gene is possibly TRBD1 (6 bases). Germline V gives CDR1 ENHRY, CDR2 SYGVKD. The ends were cut back, 2 bases at V and 7 bases at J, with 14 bases in the middle. The CDR3 consists of 14 residues. CDR3 DNA sequence: TGTGCCATCAGTGAGGGGGGGGCAAGCGGTGGCTACACCTTC. This codes for CAISEGGASGGYTF.

The chain has TRBV7-2 and TRBJ1-2; D perhaps matches TRBD1 (6 bases). Germline CDR1 and CDR2: SGHTA and FQGNSA. Trimming removed 1 base at V and 6 bases at J, with 12 bases between. This CDR3 is 14 amino acids long. CDR3 bases: TGTGCCAGCAGCTTAGAAAGGGGGTCTGATGGCTACACCTTC. This translates into CASSLERGSDGYTF. The full variable domain, in which reference TRBV7-2 and TRBJ1-2 provide the parts outside the CDR3, is GAGVSQSPSNKVTEKGKDVELRCDPISGHTALYWYRQSLGQGLEFLIYFQGNSAPDKSGLPSDRFSAERTGGSVSTLTIQRTQQEDSAVYLCASSLERGSDGYTFGSGTRLTVV.

The rearrangement uses TRBV12-5 and TRBJ2-2, with D perhaps TRBD2 (6 bases). Trimming shortened V by 7 bases and J by 6 bases, and 18 bases separated the two germline ends. CDR1 is LGHNT and CDR2 is FRNRAP in the germline V gene. This CDR3 has 15 residues. This CDR3 reads CASDRDSHPPGELFF. CDR3 nucleotides: TGTGCTAGTGACCGGGACTCCCACCCTCCCGGGGAGCTGTTTTTT.

This clone has just a few counts. The CDR3 reads CASSVGVVQETQYF. CDR3 in DNA: TGTGCCAGCAGCGTAGGGGTGGTGCAAGAGACCCAGTACTTC. The chain uses TRBV9 and TRBJ2-5; D uncertain. CDR1 SGDLS and CDR2 YYNGEE come from the germline V gene. The CDR3 extends over 14 amino acids. The ends were cut back, 0 bases at V and 2 bases at J, with 8 bases in the middle.

This sequence joins TRBV6-1 and TRBJ1-3; D not certain. Germline V CDR1 and CDR2: MNHNS, SASEGT. The CDR3 is 13 amino acids. V was clipped by 6 bases and J by 4 bases, with 10 bases between them. The chain's CDR3 is CASREGWGNTIYF. CDR3 sequence (DNA): TGTGCCAGCAGAGAGGGCTGGGGAAACACCATATATTTT.

This clone was seen just once. The chain combines TRBV5-4 with TRBJ2-2, with 8 bases matching TRBD1. With 6 bases clipped from V and 4 bases from J, the junction kept 5 bases outside the gene matches. From germline, CDR1 is SGHNT and CDR2 YYREEE (reference sequence). The CDR3 runs 14 residues. The CDR3 region has the DNA TGTGCCAGCAAGGACAGGGTGAGCACCGGGGAGCTGTTTTTT. Its translation is CASKDRVSTGELFF.

The gene calls are TRBV5-6 and TRBJ2-7; D possibly matches TRBD1 or TRBD2 (5 bases each). CDR3 length equals 15 residues. Trimming pared 4 bases from V and 7 bases from J, leaving 21 bases between. Germline assignment: CDR1 SGHDT and CDR2 YYEEEE. CDR3 coding DNA: TGTGCCAGCAGCATCTTAGAGGGGTACCCTAGAGAGCAGTACTTC. The encoded protein is CASSILEGYPREQYF.

V usage is TRBV7-9 and J usage is TRBJ1-1; D perhaps matches TRBD1 (5 bases). Germline V gene sequence: CDR1 SEHNR, CDR2 FQNEAQ (reference sequence). This CDR3 is 13 amino acids long. Trimming removed 8 bases at V and 7 bases at J, with 17 bases between. CDR3 sequence: CASGGRDRGEAFF. For the CDR3, the DNA is TGTGCCAGCGGAGGCAGGGATCGAGGTGAAGCTTTCTTT.

The CDR3 DNA is TGTGCCAGTAGTAGATATATGGGGTATAATTCACCCCTCCACTTT. Encoded protein: CASSRYMGYNSPLHF. The rearrangement links TRBV19 to TRBJ1-6; D is uncertain. CDR3 length: 15 amino acids. Germline loops: CDR1 LNHDA, CDR2 SQIVND (reference sequence). V dropped 4 bases and J dropped 4 bases, with 11 bases sitting between them. The full variable domain, with the rest looked up from reference TRBV19 and TRBJ1-6, is DGGITQSPKYLFRKEGQNVTLSCEQNLNHDAMYWYRQDPGQGLRLIYYSQIVNDFQKGDIAEGYSVSREKKESFPLTVTSAQKNPTAFYLCASSRYMGYNSPLHFGNGTRLTVT.

The chain is built from TRBV27 and TRBJ2-6, with TRBD1 as a possible D gene (6 bases). From germline, CDR1 is MNHEY and CDR2 SMNVEV (reference sequence). The CDR3 is made up of 16 amino acids. The germline V and J ends were trimmed by 5 bases and 0 bases, with 11 bases remaining between them. CDR3 sequence reads: CASSTRTDSGANVLTF. CDR3 sequence (DNA): TGTGCCAGCAGTACACGGACAGACTCTGGGGCCAACGTCCTGACTTTC.

V is TRBV2 and J is TRBJ2-1, with 8 bases fitting TRBD2. CDR1 is SNHLY and CDR2 is FYNNEI in the germline V gene. This CDR3 has 15 residues. Unmatched junction bases numbered 10, after V lost 7 bases and J lost 5 bases. The CDR3 here is CASKANGLADNEQFF. The CDR3 DNA sequence: TGTGCCAGCAAAGCCAATGGACTAGCCGACAATGAGCAGTTCTTC.

This chain connects TRBV25-1 to TRBJ2-5; 10 bases map to TRBD1. The V gene's germline CDR1 is MGHDK and CDR2 SYGVNS. The CDR3 loop spans 15 amino acids. Trimming removed 4 bases from V and 5 bases from J; junction bases left unmatched: 7. The CDR3 DNA is TGTGCCAGCAGTGCGACAGGGGGCATGTACGAGACCCAGTACTTC. It translates to CASSATGGMYETQYF.

V usage is TRBV4-2 and J usage is TRBJ2-7, with a tentative D call TRBD2 (6 bases). CDR1 is LGHNA, CDR2 YNFKEQ, per germline. This CDR3 is built from 15 residues. V dropped 5 bases and J dropped 0 bases, with 14 bases sitting between them. CDR3 residues: CASSSPGLLSYEQYF. The CDR3 DNA sequence: TGTGCCAGCAGCTCCCCGGGACTCCTCTCCTACGAGCAGTACTTC.

The chain's CDR3 is CASSLRRGGEQYF. The CDR3 DNA follows: TGTGCCAGCAGCTTAAGAAGGGGAGGGGAGCAGTACTTC. The gene calls are TRBV7-6 and TRBJ2-7, with 7 bases identical to TRBD2. The germline gives CDR1 SGHVS, CDR2 FNYEAQ. This CDR3 spans 13 amino acids. The trim removed 2 bases at V and 7 bases at J, leaving 5 bases unmatched.

V is TRBV25-1 and J is TRBJ1-4; TRBD1 matches 7 bases. This CDR3 region has 14 residues. J lost 8 bases, V lost 6 bases, and 9 bases had no gene match. Germline CDR1 and CDR2: MGHDK and SYGVNS. Here the CDR3 DNA reads TGTGCCAGCAGATCACAGGGGTTAAACGAAAAACTGTTTTTT. This translates into CASRSQGLNEKLFF.

This CDR3 is CASSLGGLGNNEQFF. The CDR3 coding sequence is TGCGCCAGCAGCTTGGGCGGGTTGGGGAATAATGAGCAGTTCTTC. The chain recombines TRBV5-1 with TRBJ2-1, with D possibly TRBD2 on 5 matching bases. The CDR3 is 15 amino acids. Germline CDR1 and CDR2: SGHRS and YFSETQ. The V and J ends lost 0 bases and 7 bases respectively, with 14 bases between them.

The chain links TRBV12-5 to TRBJ1-5; D might be TRBD1 (5 bases). CDR3 length: 15 amino acids. V was trimmed by 5 bases and J by 2 bases, leaving 13 bases between them. Looked up from germline, CDR1 is LGHNT and CDR2 is FRNRAP. CDR3 loop: CASGPRDYGNQPQHF. The CDR3 DNA reads as TGTGCTAGTGGTCCCAGGGACTACGGCAATCAGCCCCAGCATTTT.

This chain connects TRBV7-2 to TRBJ2-1, with TRBD2 as a possible D gene (7 bases). CDR1 and CDR2 from the germline V gene are SGHTA and FQGNSA. V was shortened by 0 bases and J by 7 bases, with 16 bases between the two germline ends. This CDR3 contains 16 residues. CDR3 region: CASSLAVGGAVNEQFF. DNA of the CDR3: TGTGCCAGCAGCTTAGCCGTGGGGGGGGCCGTAAATGAGCAGTTCTTC.